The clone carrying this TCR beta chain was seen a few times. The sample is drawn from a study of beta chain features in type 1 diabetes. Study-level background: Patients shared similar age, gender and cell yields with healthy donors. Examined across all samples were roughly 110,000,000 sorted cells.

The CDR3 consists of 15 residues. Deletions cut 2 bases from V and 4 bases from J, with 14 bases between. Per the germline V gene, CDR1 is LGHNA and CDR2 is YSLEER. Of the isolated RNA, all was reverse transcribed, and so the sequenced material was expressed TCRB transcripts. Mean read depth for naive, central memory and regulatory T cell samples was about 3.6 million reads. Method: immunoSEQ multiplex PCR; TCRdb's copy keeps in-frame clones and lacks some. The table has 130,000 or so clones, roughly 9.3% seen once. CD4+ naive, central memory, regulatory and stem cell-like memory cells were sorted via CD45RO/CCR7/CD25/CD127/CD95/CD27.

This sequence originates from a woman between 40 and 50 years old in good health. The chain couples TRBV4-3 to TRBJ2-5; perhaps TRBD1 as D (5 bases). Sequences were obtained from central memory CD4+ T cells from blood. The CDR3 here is CASSQNQGQGETQYF. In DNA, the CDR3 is TGCGCCAGCAGCCAAAATCAGGGTCAAGGAGAGACCCAGTACTTC.